The 27 T cell receptor beta chains in this list originate from one sample, sequenced in a study of T cell responses to AZD1222 COVID-19 vaccine. Libraries were prepared by immunoSEQ multiplex PCR; TCRdb keeps only in-frame clonotypes and omits some of them. This table holds about 140,000 clones, around 93% found once. Specimen: peripheral blood, collected on day 0 of AZD1222 vaccination. The receptors stem from an adult in good health.

V is TRBV4-1 and J is TRBJ1-5; D remains ambiguous. Trimming took 3 bases from V and 4 from J, leaving 10 bases between them. The CDR3 loop spans 14 amino acids. Per germline, CDR1 MGHRA and CDR2 YSYEKL. CDR3 loop: CASSQGGSNQPQHF. The CDR3 DNA follows: TGCGCCAGCAGCCAGGGAGGGAGTAATCAGCCCCAGCATTTT.

The rearrangement joins TRBV7-2 to TRBJ1-1, with D unresolved. The V gene's germline CDR1 is SGHTA and CDR2 FQGNSA. The germline V and J ends were trimmed by 0 bases and 5 bases, with 13 bases remaining between them. The CDR3 has 15 amino acids. This CDR3 is CASSLALWVGTEAFF. The CDR3 region has the DNA TGTGCCAGCAGCTTAGCGCTCTGGGTGGGGACTGAAGCTTTCTTT.

This clone showed up just once. The chain joins TRBV12-3 or TRBV12-4 to TRBJ1-2; possible D gene TRBD1, 5 bases. V was clipped by 4 bases and J by 0 bases, with 6 bases between them. There are 13 residues in the CDR3. The CDR3 loop is CASSWTSNYGYTF. In nucleotides, the CDR3 is TGTGCCAGCAGTTGGACATCTAACTATGGCTACACCTTC.

The rearrangement uses TRBV2 and TRBJ2-7; D is perhaps TRBD2 (6 bases). V lost 6 bases and J 3 bases, leaving 15 bases between the germline ends. The CDR3 is made up of 14 amino acids. Looked up from germline, CDR1 is SNHLY and CDR2 is FYNNEI. For the CDR3, the DNA is TGTGCCAGCAGCCTAGGAGGGCAGGGCTACGAGCAGTACTTC. Amino acids: CASSLGGQGYEQYF.

This chain connects TRBV5-1 to TRBJ1-2; D call uncertain. Trimming pared 0 bases from V and 7 bases from J, leaving 13 bases between. The CDR3 totals 14 residues. Germline CDR1 reads SGHRS; CDR2 reads YFSETQ. CDR3 in DNA: TGCGCCAGCAGCTTGGTCCCCAATAGTCGTGGCTACACCTTC. Residues: CASSLVPNSRGYTF.

The V call is TRBV28, the J call TRBJ1-1; perhaps TRBD1 as D (5 bases). The CDR3 runs to 14 residues. Trimming shortened V by 7 bases and J by 2 bases, and 14 bases separated the two germline ends. The germline V gene encodes CDR1 MDHEN and CDR2 SYDVKM. CDR3 nucleotide sequence: TGTGCCAGCAATTCAGGGCTGGGAAACACTGAAGCTTTCTTT. Amino acid sequence: CASNSGLGNTEAFF.

This chain connects TRBV5-1 to TRBJ1-1, with TRBD1 matching over 9 bases. Germline values: CDR1 SGHRS, CDR2 YFSETQ. Germline trimming cut 4 bases from V and 1 base from J; bases unmatched to any gene: 8. The CDR3 loop spans 16 amino acids. In nucleotides, the CDR3 is TGCGCCAGCAGCAGGGGACAGGGTATGAGGAACACTGAAGCTTTCTTT. It codes for CASSRGQGMRNTEAFF.

The rearrangement joins TRBV4-1 to TRBJ1-1; 7 bases fit TRBD1. With 4 bases clipped from V and 7 bases from J, the junction kept 6 bases outside the gene matches. Per the germline V gene, CDR1 is MGHRA and CDR2 is YSYEKL. The CDR3 covers 13 residues. The CDR3 nucleotides read TGCGCCAGCAGCCTTGACAGGGAGGGTGAAGCTTTCTTT. Translated: CASSLDREGEAFF.

Relative to its sample, this clone is medium-sized (0.01 to 0.1%). The chain uses TRBV19 and TRBJ1-5, with TRBD1 matching 7 bases. The CDR3 runs to 13 residues. J lost 4 bases, V lost 7 bases, and 4 bases had no gene match. Germline V gives CDR1 LNHDA, CDR2 SQIVND (reference sequence). CDR3 loop: CASMGQFNQPQHF. In DNA, the CDR3 is TGTGCCAGTATGGGACAGTTTAATCAGCCCCAGCATTTT.

The genes are TRBV6-2 or TRBV6-3 and TRBJ1-2, with 7 bases lining up with TRBD1. V gave up 7 bases and J gave up 7 bases; unmatched junction bases: 6. Germline values: CDR1 MNHEY, CDR2 SVGEGT. The CDR3 length is 12 residues. The CDR3 DNA sequence: TGTGCCAGCACCCCACGGACAGGTGGCTACACCTTC. This sequence encodes CASTPRTGGYTF.

The chain uses TRBV27 and TRBJ1-2, with 9 bases that match TRBD1. With V trimmed by 4 bases and J by 3 bases, 6 bases remained unmatched. In germline, CDR1 is MNHEY, CDR2 SMNVEV (reference sequence). The CDR3 extends over 15 amino acids. CDR3 loop: CASSSRTGVHYGYTF. CDR3 in DNA: TGTGCCAGCAGTTCAAGGACAGGGGTCCACTATGGCTACACCTTC.

The chain couples TRBV6-6 to TRBJ1-3; possible D gene TRBD1, 6 bases. Germline V gene data show CDR1 as MNHNY and CDR2 as SVGAGI (reference sequence). The CDR3 spans 14 residues. V was trimmed by 6 bases and J by 3 bases, leaving 12 bases between them. This CDR3 is CASRAGEFGNTIYF. For the CDR3, the DNA is TGTGCCAGCAGGGCAGGGGAGTTTGGAAACACCATATATTTT.

The chain joins TRBV7-2 to TRBJ1-1; D is unclear. Germline lookup yields CDR1 SGHTA and CDR2 FQGNSA. Deletions cut 4 bases from V and 0 bases from J, with 6 bases between. CDR3 length equals 13 residues. CDR3 DNA: TGTGCCAGCAGCTCCCAGGTGAACACTGAAGCTTTCTTT. Encoded protein: CASSSQVNTEAFF.

The chain has TRBV7-2 and TRBJ2-7; D unresolved. The length of the CDR3 is 12 residues. Germline lookup yields CDR1 SGHTA and CDR2 FQGNSA. Between the trimmed V and J ends, which lost 2 bases and 3 bases, there was a span of 5 bases. In DNA form, the CDR3 reads TGTGCCAGCAGCTTACAGTACTACGAGCAGTACTTC. Amino acid sequence: CASSLQYYEQYF.

For the CDR3, the DNA is TGTGCCAGCAGTCCTCACGGGACAGGACCTTATCCCCTCCACTTT. Protein product: CASSPHGTGPYPLHF. This sequence joins TRBV28 and TRBJ1-6; 8 positions agree with TRBD1. CDR3 size: 15 residues. CDR1 is MDHEN and CDR2 is SYDVKM in the germline V gene. The trim removed 5 bases at V and 13 bases at J, leaving 13 bases unmatched.

The chain links TRBV9 to TRBJ2-7; 11 bases match TRBD2. Germline assignment: CDR1 SGDLS and CDR2 YYNGEE. V shed 0 bases, J shed 4 bases, and the junction held 6 bases outside the gene matches. The CDR3 length is 16 residues. The CDR3 is CASSVDSGGALYEQYF. The CDR3 region has the DNA TGTGCCAGCAGCGTAGATAGCGGGGGGGCCCTTTACGAGCAGTACTTC.

V is TRBV11-2 and J is TRBJ2-7, with D unresolved. The V end was cut by 5 bases, the J end by 0 bases, with 14 bases between. The CDR3 sequence is 15 residues long. The V gene's germline CDR1 is SGHAT and CDR2 FQNNGV. Written as DNA, the CDR3 is TGTGCCAGCAGCCCAGGTTCTTGGATCTCCTACGAGCAGTACTTC. Protein sequence: CASSPGSWISYEQYF.

V and J are TRBV5-8 and TRBJ1-2; D is possibly TRBD1 (5 bases). The CDR3 sequence is 13 residues long. The V end was cut by 5 bases, the J end by 8 bases, with 16 bases between. Germline CDR1 SGHTS, CDR2 YDEGEE. CDR3 nucleotides: TGTGCCAGCAGGATCCGCCAGGGTTCCGGCTACACCTTC. This translates into CASRIRQGSGYTF.

The chain links TRBV28 to TRBJ2-7, with D hard to call. Germline CDR1 reads MDHEN; CDR2 reads SYDVKM. The CDR3 has 14 residues. V lost 3 bases and J 3 bases, leaving 12 bases between the germline ends. The CDR3 DNA reads as TGTGCCAGCAGTTTCAACGGGCACCACTACGAGCAGTACTTC. This translates into CASSFNGHHYEQYF.

The chain links TRBV4-3 to TRBJ2-1; D unclear. The CDR3 totals 13 residues. The V gene lost 2 bases and the J gene lost 8 bases, with 10 bases spanning the gap. Germline CDR1 LGHNA, CDR2 YSLEER. CDR3 sequence: CASSQFRFDEQFF. In DNA, the CDR3 is TGCGCCAGCAGCCAATTCCGGTTTGATGAGCAGTTCTTC.

The CDR3 loop is CASSKEGQKTEAFF. CDR3 DNA: TGTGCCAGCTCGAAAGAGGGACAGAAGACTGAAGCTTTCTTT. V usage is TRBV18 and J usage is TRBJ1-1, with 7 bases that match TRBD1. The CDR3 is made up of 14 amino acids. Germline-derived CDR1 and CDR2 are KGHSH and LQKENI. Trimming removed 6 bases from V and 5 bases from J; junction bases left unmatched: 9.

This chain uses TRBV6-1 with TRBJ2-3, with D possibly TRBD2 on 5 matching bases. This CDR3 has 16 amino acids. Germline V lookup: CDR1 MNHNS, CDR2 SASEGT. V was clipped by 4 bases and J by 1 base, with 15 bases between them. The CDR3 protein is CASSADFYGGTDTQYF. For the CDR3, the DNA is TGTGCCAGCAGTGCGGACTTTTACGGGGGCACAGATACGCAGTATTTT.

The chain has TRBV2 and TRBJ1-2; D might be TRBD1 (6 bases). The CDR3 contains 14 residues. The V gene lost 4 bases and the J gene lost 8 bases, with 17 bases spanning the gap. CDR1 and CDR2 (germline): SNHLY, FYNNEI. CDR3 nucleotide sequence: TGTGCCAGCAGTGTGATGACAGGACTAGGGGGCTACACCTTC. This codes for CASSVMTGLGGYTF. The complete variable domain, with remaining parts taken from reference TRBV2 and TRBJ1-2, reads EPEVTQTPSHQVTQMGQEVILRCVPISNHLYFYWYRQILGQKVEFLVSFYNNEISEKSEIFDDQFSVERPDGSNFTLKIRSTKLEDSAMYFCASSVMTGLGGYTFGSGTRLTVV.

V usage is TRBV5-1 and J usage is TRBJ1-4; 8 positions match TRBD1. The trim removed 2 bases at V and 5 bases at J, leaving 5 bases unmatched. The CDR3 totals 15 residues. Germline V gene sequence: CDR1 SGHRS, CDR2 YFSETQ. CDR3 DNA: TGCGCCAGCAGCTTTACTCAGGGGGCGAATGAAAAACTGTTTTTT. Its protein product is CASSFTQGANEKLFF.

This chain connects TRBV5-1 to TRBJ1-2; D uncertain. Deletions cut 0 bases from V and 5 bases from J, with 11 bases between. This CDR3 is built from 14 residues. Per germline, CDR1 SGHRS and CDR2 YFSETQ. DNA for the CDR3: TGCGCCAGCAGCTTGGTGTCAGGAGAGTATGGCTACACCTTC. Encoded protein: CASSLVSGEYGYTF.

The rearrangement joins TRBV9 to TRBJ2-3; no clear D. The germline V gene encodes CDR1 SGDLS and CDR2 YYNGEE. Trimming cost V 4 bases and J 0 bases, with 12 bases left between them. The CDR3 consists of 15 residues. In DNA form, the CDR3 reads TGTGCCAGCAGCTCTTCACCCCATAGCACAGATACGCAGTATTTT. It yields the protein CASSSSPHSTDTQYF.

V gene TRBV13 combines with J gene TRBJ2-3, with a weak D call TRBD2 (5 bases). Trimming took 5 bases from V and 2 from J, leaving 14 bases between them. Germline CDR1 and CDR2: PRHDT and FYEKMQ (reference sequence). This CDR3 spans 15 amino acids. CDR3 DNA sequence: TGTGCCAGCAGCCCATTAGCGAGATCCACAGATACGCAGTATTTT. This encodes CASSPLARSTDTQYF.